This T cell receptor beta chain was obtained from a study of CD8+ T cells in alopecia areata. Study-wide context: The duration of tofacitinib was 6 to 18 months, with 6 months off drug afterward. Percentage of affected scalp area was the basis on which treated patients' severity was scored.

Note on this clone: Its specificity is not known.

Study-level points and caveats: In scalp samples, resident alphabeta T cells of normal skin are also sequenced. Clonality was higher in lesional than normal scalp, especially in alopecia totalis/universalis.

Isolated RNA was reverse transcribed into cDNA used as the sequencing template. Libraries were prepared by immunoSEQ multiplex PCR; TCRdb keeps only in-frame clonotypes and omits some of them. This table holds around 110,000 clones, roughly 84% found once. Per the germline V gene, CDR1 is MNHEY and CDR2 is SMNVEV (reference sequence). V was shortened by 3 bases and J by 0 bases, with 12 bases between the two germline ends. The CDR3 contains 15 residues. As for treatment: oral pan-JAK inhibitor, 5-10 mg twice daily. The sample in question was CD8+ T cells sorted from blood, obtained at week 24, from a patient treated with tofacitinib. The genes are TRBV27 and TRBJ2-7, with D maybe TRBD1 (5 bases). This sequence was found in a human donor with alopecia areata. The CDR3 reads CASSLTVRSSYEQYF. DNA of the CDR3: TGTGCCAGCAGTTTGACAGTAAGGTCCTCCTACGAGCAGTACTTC.